Following are 14 T cell receptor beta chains from one sample sequenced in a study of cytomegalovirus exposure and HLA in healthy donors. The method was immunoSEQ multiplex PCR; TCRdb's version includes in-frame clones alone and lacks a portion of them. Among roughly 260,000 clones listed, about 86% were seen once. Sequenced input: PBMCs. Receptors were obtained from a young man in good health and CMV-seronegative.

The chain is built from TRBV5-5 and TRBJ2-1, with D unresolved. Trimming took off 5 bases at V and 1 base at J, with 10 bases between the two ends. CDR3 length: 14 residues. From germline, CDR1 is SGHKS and CDR2 YYEKEE (reference sequence). DNA of the CDR3: TGTGCCAGCAGTAGTAGTTGGTCCTACAATGAGCAGTTCTTC. It is translated as CASSSSWSYNEQFF.

The chain joins TRBV5-1 to TRBJ2-2; 7 nucleotides agree with TRBD1. Germline loops: CDR1 SGHRS, CDR2 YFSETQ. The CDR3 has 14 amino acids. Trimming removed 5 bases from V and 6 bases from J; junction bases left unmatched: 7. This CDR3 reads CASRAVGTAGELFF. In DNA form, the CDR3 reads TGCGCCAGCAGGGCGGTGGGGACAGCCGGGGAGCTGTTTTTT.

The chain combines TRBV7-8 with TRBJ2-1; 7 nucleotides agree with TRBD2. The CDR3 has 16 residues. Germline trimming cut 1 base from V and 4 bases from J; bases unmatched to any gene: 7. Per the germline V gene, CDR1 is SGHVS and CDR2 is FQNEAQ. The CDR3 DNA follows: TGTGCCAGCAGCTTAGGCGGGAGAAGTACGTACAATGAGCAGTTCTTC. It yields the protein CASSLGGRSTYNEQFF.

This chain joins TRBV28 and TRBJ2-5, with D perhaps matching TRBD2 (5 bases). Trimming removed 6 bases from V and 5 bases from J, with 16 bases in between. In germline, CDR1 is MDHEN, CDR2 SYDVKM. The CDR3 length is 14 residues. The CDR3 reads CASSPAGGRETQYF. For the CDR3, the DNA is TGTGCCAGCAGCCCTGCGGGTGGACGGGAGACCCAGTACTTC.

The chain links TRBV19 to TRBJ1-2; D possibly corresponds to TRBD1 (5 bases). V lost 3 bases to trimming and J lost 2 bases, with 7 bases between them. Germline CDR1 and CDR2: LNHDA and SQIVND (reference sequence). This CDR3 spans 13 amino acids. The CDR3 sequence is CASSMGGNYGYTF. CDR3 coding DNA: TGTGCCAGTAGTATGGGGGGGAACTATGGCTACACCTTC.

The table lists this clone with a count of one. The V and J genes are TRBV18 and TRBJ1-1; 8 positions match TRBD1. This CDR3 is 13 amino acids long. Germline CDR1 is KGHSH and CDR2 is LQKENI. The V segment lost 5 bases and the J segment 7 bases; nucleotides outside the gene matches: 6. The CDR3 region is CASSSTGASEAFF. In nucleotides, the CDR3 is TGTGCCAGCTCATCGACAGGGGCGAGTGAAGCTTTCTTT.

V and J are TRBV7-2 and TRBJ1-5; D call uncertain. Germline CDR1 is SGHTA and CDR2 is FQGNSA. V was pared by 7 bases and J by 5 bases, with 12 bases between. The CDR3 contains 13 residues. The CDR3 nucleotides are TGTGCCAGCAACCTTGGAGAATATCAGCCCCAGCATTTT. This gives the protein CASNLGEYQPQHF.

The sample holds a few counts of this clone. This rearrangement joins TRBV6-5 to TRBJ1-2, with D maybe TRBD1 (5 bases). The CDR3 spans 11 residues. The V gene's germline CDR1 is MNHEY and CDR2 SVGAGI. The V end lost 5 bases, the J end lost 8 bases, and 9 bases lay between the germline ends. CDR3 DNA: TGTGCCAGCAGTAACCGGGGGGGCTACACCTTC. It translates to CASSNRGGYTF.

The gene calls are TRBV7-2 and TRBJ2-3, with TRBD2 identical over 8 bases. J lost 0 bases, V lost 2 bases, and 4 bases had no gene match. The CDR3 has 16 amino acids. Germline V gene sequence: CDR1 SGHTA, CDR2 FQGNSA. The chain's CDR3 is CASSLMAGGSTDTQYF. Written as DNA, the CDR3 is TGTGCCAGCAGCTTAATGGCGGGAGGAAGCACAGATACGCAGTATTTT.

The V call is TRBV11-2, the J call TRBJ2-7; no firm D call. V gave up 3 bases and J gave up 3 bases, with 3 bases separating them. The CDR3 contains 11 residues. Germline-derived CDR1 and CDR2 are SGHAT and FQNNGV. As DNA, the CDR3 is TGTGCCAGCAGCTTTAGCTACGAGCAGTACTTC. As protein: CASSFSYEQYF. The variable domain in full, completed from reference TRBV11-2 and TRBJ2-7, reads EAGVAQSPRYKIIEKRQSVAFWCNPISGHATLYWYQQILGQGPKLLIQFQNNGVVDDSQLPKDRFSAERLKGVDSTLKIQPAKLEDSAVYLCASSFSYEQYFGPGTRLTVT.

V and J are TRBV6-1 and TRBJ2-2; tentative D call: TRBD2 (6 bases). The V end was cut by 0 bases, the J end by 12 bases, with 11 bases between. In germline, CDR1 is MNHNS, CDR2 SASEGT. The CDR3 sequence is 13 residues long. Here the CDR3 reads CASSEARGSKLFF. The DNA for the CDR3 is TGTGCCAGCAGTGAAGCTCGGGGGTCCAAGCTGTTTTTT.

This chain joins TRBV4-2 and TRBJ2-7; 7 bases are a match to TRBD1. The CDR3 totals 16 residues. V gave up 4 bases and J gave up 1 base; unmatched junction bases: 10. Germline V gene lookup returns CDR1 LGHNA and CDR2 YNFKEQ. The CDR3 coding sequence is TGTGCCAGCAGCCCAAGCCACGAGACAGGGTCCTACGAGCAGTACTTC. Amino acid sequence: CASSPSHETGSYEQYF.

V gene TRBV10-3 combines with J gene TRBJ1-1; no clear D gene. Germline V CDR1 and CDR2: ENHRY, SYGVKD. The CDR3 length is 11 residues. V was clipped by 4 bases and J by 10 bases, with 10 bases between them. CDR3 region: CAISGEAGAFF. DNA for the CDR3: TGTGCCATCAGTGGTGAGGCGGGAGCTTTCTTT.

The rearrangement links TRBV6-5 to TRBJ1-1, with 7 bases identical to TRBD1. CDR1 is MNHEY and CDR2 is SVGAGI in the germline V gene. The CDR3 loop spans 13 amino acids. Trimming at V came to 5 bases and at J to 8 bases, leaving 8 bases not matched to a gene. CDR3 coding DNA: TGTGCCAGCAGTCCCTCCCAGGGGGGAGAAGCTTTCTTT. Its protein is CASSPSQGGEAFF.